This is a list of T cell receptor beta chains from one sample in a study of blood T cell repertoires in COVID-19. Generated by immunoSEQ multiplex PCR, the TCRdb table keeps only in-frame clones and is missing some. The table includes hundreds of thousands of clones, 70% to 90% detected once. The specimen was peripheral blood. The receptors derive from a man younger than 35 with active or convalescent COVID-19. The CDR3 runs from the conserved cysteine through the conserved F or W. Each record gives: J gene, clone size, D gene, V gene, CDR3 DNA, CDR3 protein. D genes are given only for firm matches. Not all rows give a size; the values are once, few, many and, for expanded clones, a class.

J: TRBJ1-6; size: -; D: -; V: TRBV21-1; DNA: TGTGCCAGCAGCAACGGGACAGAAAATAATTCACCCCTCCACTTT; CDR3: CASSNGTENNSPLHF
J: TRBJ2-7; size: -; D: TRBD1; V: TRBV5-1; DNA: TGCGCCAGCAGTGTTTGGGACAGGGGGTCTCAGCAGTACTTC; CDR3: CASSVWDRGSQQYF
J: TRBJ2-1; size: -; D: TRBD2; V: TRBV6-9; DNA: TGTGCCAGCAGTTCCCGGACTAGCGGGGGTAATGAGCAGTTCTTC; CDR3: CASSSRTSGGNEQFF
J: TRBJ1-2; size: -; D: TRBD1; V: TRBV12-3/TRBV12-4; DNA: TGTGCCAGCAGGAGGACAGGGGCTCATGGCTACACCTTC; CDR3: CASRRTGAHGYTF
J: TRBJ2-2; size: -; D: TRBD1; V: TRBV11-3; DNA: TGTGCCAGCAGCTTCGGACAGGGCGTGTACACCGGGGAGCTGTTTTTT; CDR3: CASSFGQGVYTGELFF
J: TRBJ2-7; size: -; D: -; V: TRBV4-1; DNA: TGCGCCAGCAGCCAAGGACTAGTCAGTCGGTACGAGCAGTACTTC; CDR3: CASSQGLVSRYEQYF
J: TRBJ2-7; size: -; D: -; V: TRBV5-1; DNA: TGCGCCAGCAGCTTGGGGCAGGTGAGCTCCTACGAGCAGTACTTC; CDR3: CASSLGQVSSYEQYF
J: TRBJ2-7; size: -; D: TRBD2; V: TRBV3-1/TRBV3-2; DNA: TGTGCCAGCAGCCCACATAGCGGGGGCTACTCCTACGAGCAGTACTTC; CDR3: CASSPHSGGYSYEQYF
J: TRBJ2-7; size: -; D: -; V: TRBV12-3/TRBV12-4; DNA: TGTGCCAGCAGCTACAGCCACGAGCAGTACTTC; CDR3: CASSYSHEQYF
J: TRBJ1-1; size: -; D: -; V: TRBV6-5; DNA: TGTGCCAGCAGGCCCCGTGGGACTTTTGCTGAAGCTTTCTTT; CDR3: CASRPRGTFAEAFF
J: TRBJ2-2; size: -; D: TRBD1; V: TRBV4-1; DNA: TGCGCCAGCAGTCCCAGGGGGCAGGAGGAATTCGGGGAGCTGTTTTTT; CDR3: CASSPRGQEEFGELFF
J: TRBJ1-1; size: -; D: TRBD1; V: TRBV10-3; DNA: TGTGCCATCAGTGGTACCGGGACAGCAACAGGAGGGACAGCTTTCTTT; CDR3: CAISGTGTATGGTAFF
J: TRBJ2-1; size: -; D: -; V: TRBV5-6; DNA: TGTGCCAGCAGCCCGGGTGGCAATGAGCAGTTCTTC; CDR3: CASSPGGNEQFF
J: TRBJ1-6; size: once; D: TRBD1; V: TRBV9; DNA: TGTGCCAGCAGCACAACGGGACAGGGTAATTCACCCCTCCACTTT; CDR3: CASSTTGQGNSPLHF
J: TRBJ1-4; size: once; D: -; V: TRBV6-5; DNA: TGTGCCAGCAGTCCGGGTCCAACTAATGAAAAACTGTTTTTT; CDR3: CASSPGPTNEKLFF
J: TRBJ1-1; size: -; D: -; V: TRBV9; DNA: TGTGCCAGCAGCGGAGGAGGAGGCACTGAAGCTTTCTTT; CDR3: CASSGGGGTEAFF
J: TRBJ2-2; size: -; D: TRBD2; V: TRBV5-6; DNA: TGTGCCAGCAGCTTAGGACGCGGACTAGAGGTTGTCGGGGAGCTGTTTTTT; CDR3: CASSLGRGLEVVGELFF
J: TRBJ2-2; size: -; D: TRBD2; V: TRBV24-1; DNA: TGTGCCACCAGTGATGGGACTAGCGGGGTCCCTACCGGGGAGCTGTTTTTT; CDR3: CATSDGTSGVPTGELFF
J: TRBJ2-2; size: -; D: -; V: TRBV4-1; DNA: TGCGCCAGCAGTCCTAACACCGGGGAGCTGTTTTTT; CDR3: CASSPNTGELFF
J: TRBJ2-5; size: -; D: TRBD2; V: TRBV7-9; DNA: TGTGCCAGCAGCTCAACCGGGACTACCCAAGAGACCCAGTACTTC; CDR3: CASSSTGTTQETQYF
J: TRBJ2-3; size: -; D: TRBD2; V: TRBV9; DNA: TGTGCCAGCAGCGGAACCAAAGCTGGCGGGGGAAGCACAGATACGCAGTATTTT; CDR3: CASSGTKAGGGSTDTQYF
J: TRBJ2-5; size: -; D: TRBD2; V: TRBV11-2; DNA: TGTGCCAGCAGCAGACCGGGACTAGCTCAGGAGGAGACCCAGTACTTC; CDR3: CASSRPGLAQEETQYF
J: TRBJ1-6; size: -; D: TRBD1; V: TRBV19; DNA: TGTGCCAGTAGACTACTTGGGACAGGCTCCTATAATTCACCCCTCCACTTT; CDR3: CASRLLGTGSYNSPLHF
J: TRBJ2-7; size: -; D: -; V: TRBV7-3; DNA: TGTGCCAGCAGCTTACTATCGGGGAGCGAGCAGTACTTC; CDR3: CASSLLSGSEQYF
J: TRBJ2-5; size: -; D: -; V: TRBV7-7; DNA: TGTGCCAGCAGCCCCGATTTGGACATTGGGGAGACCCAGTACTTC; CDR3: CASSPDLDIGETQYF
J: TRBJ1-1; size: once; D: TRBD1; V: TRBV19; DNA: TGTGCCAGTCTTACGTCTCGGGGGACAGGGGGTTACACTGAAGCTTTCTTT; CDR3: CASLTSRGTGGYTEAFF
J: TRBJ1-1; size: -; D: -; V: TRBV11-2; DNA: TGTGCCAGCAGCTCCTCATTGCTGAGGGCTTTCTTT; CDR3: CASSSSLLRAFF
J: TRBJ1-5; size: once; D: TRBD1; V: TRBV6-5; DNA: TGTGCCAGCGAACAGGGGGGTCAGCCCCAGCATTTT; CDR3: CASEQGGQPQHF
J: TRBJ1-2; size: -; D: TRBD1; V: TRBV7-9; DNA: TGTGCCAGCAGCTTTGGGACAGGGACTAACTATGGCTACACCTTC; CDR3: CASSFGTGTNYGYTF
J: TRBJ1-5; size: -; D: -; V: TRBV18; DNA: TGTGCCAGCTCACCGGAGAGGAATCAGCCCCAGCATTTT; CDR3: CASSPERNQPQHF
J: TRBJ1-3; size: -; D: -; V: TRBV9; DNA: TGTGCCAGCAGCGTAGACCCAGGGGCCCGCTCTGGAAACACCATATATTTT; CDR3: CASSVDPGARSGNTIYF
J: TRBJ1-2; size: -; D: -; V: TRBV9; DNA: TGTGCCAGCAGCGTAGGATCTGCAGGGTATGGCTACACCTTC; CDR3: CASSVGSAGYGYTF
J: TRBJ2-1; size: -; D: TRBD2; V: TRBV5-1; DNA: TGCGCCAGCAGCTTGGCCAGAAGCGGGGGTGTCAATGAGCAGTTCTTC; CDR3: CASSLARSGGVNEQFF
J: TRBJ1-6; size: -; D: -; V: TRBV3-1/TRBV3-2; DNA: TGTGCCAGCAGCCAAGTGCAGAGCGCTTATTCACCCCTCCACTTT; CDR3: CASSQVQSAYSPLHF
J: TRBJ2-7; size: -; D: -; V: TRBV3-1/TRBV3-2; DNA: TGTGCCAGCAGCCACGGGGCGGGGAGGTCCTACGAGCAGTACTTC; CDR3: CASSHGAGRSYEQYF
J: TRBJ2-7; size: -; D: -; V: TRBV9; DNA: TGTGCCAGCAGCTCAGCGGTGGGGGCCTCCTACGAGCAGTACTTC; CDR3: CASSSAVGASYEQYF
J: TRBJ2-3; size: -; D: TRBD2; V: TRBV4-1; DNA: TGCGCCAGCAGCTTCGGACTAGCGGGGGATACAGATACGCAGTATTTT; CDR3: CASSFGLAGDTDTQYF
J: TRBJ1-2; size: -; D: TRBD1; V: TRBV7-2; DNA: TGTGCCAGCAGCTTAGCTCCGGGACAGGGGGCCAGGGGCTACACCTTC; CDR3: CASSLAPGQGARGYTF
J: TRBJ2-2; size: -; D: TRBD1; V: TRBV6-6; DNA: TGTGCCAGCAGGGGGACAGGGGGTAACACCGGGGAGCTGTTTTTT; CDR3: CASRGTGGNTGELFF
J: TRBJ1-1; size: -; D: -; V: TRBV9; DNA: TGTGCCAGCAGCGTAGGGTCGGGCACTGAAGCTTTCTTT; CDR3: CASSVGSGTEAFF
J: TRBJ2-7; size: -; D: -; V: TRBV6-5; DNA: TGTGCCAGCAGTTCACTATTGGATGCCCCTGAGCAGTACTTC; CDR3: CASSSLLDAPEQYF
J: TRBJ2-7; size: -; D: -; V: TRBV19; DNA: TGTGCCAGTAGTATGAAAGGGGCGTACGAGCAGTACTTC; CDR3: CASSMKGAYEQYF
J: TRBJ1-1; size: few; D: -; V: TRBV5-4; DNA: TGTGCCAGCAGCTTGGTAGGGAGTGACACTGAAGCTTTCTTT; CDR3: CASSLVGSDTEAFF
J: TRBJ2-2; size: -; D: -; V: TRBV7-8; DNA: TGTGCCAACCCCAGGGGTGGTACCGGGGAGCTGTTTTTT; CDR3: CANPRGGTGELFF
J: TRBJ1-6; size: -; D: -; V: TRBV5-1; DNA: TGCGCCAGCAGCTTGGAGAGTCAGGTCGTCTCACCCCTCCACTTT; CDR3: CASSLESQVVSPLHF
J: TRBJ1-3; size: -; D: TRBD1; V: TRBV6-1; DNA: TGTGCCAGCAGTGAACAGACAGGGGGAAACACCATATATTTT; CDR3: CASSEQTGGNTIYF
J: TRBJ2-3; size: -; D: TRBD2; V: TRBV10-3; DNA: TGTGCCATAAAAACAAAAACCCCCCTAGCGGGAGGCACAGATACGCAGTATTTT; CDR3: CAIKTKTPLAGGTDTQYF
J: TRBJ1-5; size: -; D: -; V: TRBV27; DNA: TGTGCCAGCAGTCTTGGAGGGATTAGCAATCAGCCCCAGCATTTT; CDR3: CASSLGGISNQPQHF
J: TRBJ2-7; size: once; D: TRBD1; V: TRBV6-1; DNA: TGTGCCAGCAGTGAATGGACAGGGTTCTACGAGCAGTACTTC; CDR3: CASSEWTGFYEQYF
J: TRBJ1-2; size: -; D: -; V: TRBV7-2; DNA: TGTGCCAGCAGCTTATCTGCTCCCCCGGTTAACTATGGCTACACCTTC; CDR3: CASSLSAPPVNYGYTF
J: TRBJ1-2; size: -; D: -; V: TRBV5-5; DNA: TGTGCCAGCAGCTCCGCCCCCCCGACAGTCCAATATGGCTACACCTTC; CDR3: CASSSAPPTVQYGYTF
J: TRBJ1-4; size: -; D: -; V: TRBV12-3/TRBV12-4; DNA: TGTGCCAGCAGTTTAGGGGAGGTGGAAAAACTGTTTTTT; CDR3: CASSLGEVEKLFF
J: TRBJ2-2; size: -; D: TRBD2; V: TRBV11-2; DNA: TGTGCCAGCAGCTTACGGGCTCTGGCGGGGGGGCCCCCCGGGGAGCTGTTTTTT; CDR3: CASSLRALAGGPPGELFF
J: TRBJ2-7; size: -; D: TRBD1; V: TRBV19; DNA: TGTGCCAGTAGTATTAGACCGGGACAGGGCCCCTACGAGCAGTACTTC; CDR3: CASSIRPGQGPYEQYF
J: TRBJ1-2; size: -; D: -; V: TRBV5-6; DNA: TGTGCCAGCAGCTCCACAACTAGCGGGAGCGGCTACACCTTC; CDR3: CASSSTTSGSGYTF
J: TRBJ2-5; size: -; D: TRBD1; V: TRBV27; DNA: TGTGCCAGCAGTTTCGGACAGGGGAGAGAGACCCAGTACTTC; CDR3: CASSFGQGRETQYF
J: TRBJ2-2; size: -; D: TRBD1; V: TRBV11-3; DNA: TGTGCCAGCAGCCGGGACAGGGAAGCGAACACCGGGGAGCTGTTTTTT; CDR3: CASSRDREANTGELFF
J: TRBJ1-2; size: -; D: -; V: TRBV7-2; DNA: TGTGCCAGCAGCTTGCAGGCGTCTAACTATGGCTACACCTTC; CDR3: CASSLQASNYGYTF
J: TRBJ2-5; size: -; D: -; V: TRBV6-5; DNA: TGTGCCAGCAGAGAGAGACACACGTACCAAGAGACCCAGTACTTC; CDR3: CASRERHTYQETQYF